Listed here are 32 T cell receptor beta chains from one sample, sequenced in a study of cytomegalovirus exposure and HLA in healthy donors. In the PCR, 60 Vbeta and 13 Jbeta primers were used. TCRdb's table, derived via immunoSEQ multiplex PCR, lists solely in-frame clones and lacks some. The sample holds some 170,000 clones; about 83% are singletons and the top ten take 0.85% to 1%. What was sequenced was PBMCs. The receptors stem from a woman in her 30s in good health and CMV-seronegative.

The CDR3 nucleotides are TGCGCCAGCAGCCAACCCACAGCTATGAACACTGAAGCTTTCTTT. Translating gives CASSQPTAMNTEAFF. This chain connects TRBV4-1 to TRBJ1-1; D not certain. The CDR3 is 15 amino acids. V was clipped by 2 bases and J by 0 bases, with 10 bases between them. Per germline, CDR1 MGHRA and CDR2 YSYEKL.

About this clone: The CDR3 carries no conserved terminal phenylalanine or tryptophan, so it likely arises from a read error. No DNA is shown, since the ends of the CDR3 on it are uncertain; the CDR3 is the one TCRdb lists. The CDR3 reads CAWSPGTGGRLTFS. The chain carries TRBV30 and TRBJ2-4; the D call TRBD1 from the table was never checked on the DNA. The CDR3 is made up of 14 amino acids, end residues included. Germline V gene lookup returns CDR1 GTSNPN and CDR2 SVGIG (reference sequence).

This sequence joins TRBV19 and TRBJ2-5, with D possibly being TRBD1 (5 bases). The V end was cut by 5 bases, the J end by 14 bases, with 12 bases between. Germline V gene data show CDR1 as LNHDA and CDR2 as SQIVND (reference sequence). This CDR3 has 10 residues. DNA of the CDR3: TGTGCCAGTAGTCAGGCAGGGCAATACTTC. Translated: CASSQAGQYF.

The rearrangement uses TRBV5-1 and TRBJ1-1, with a weak D call TRBD1 (6 bases). V dropped 0 bases and J dropped 4 bases, with 10 bases sitting between them. The CDR3 length is 14 residues. The germline V gene encodes CDR1 SGHRS and CDR2 YFSETQ. CDR3 in amino acids: CASSLGGGRTEAFF. CDR3 bases: TGCGCCAGCAGCTTGGGGGGGGGCCGCACTGAAGCTTTCTTT.

The V gene is TRBV5-5, the J gene TRBJ2-5; TRBD1 is a possible D gene (5 bases). The CDR3 runs 13 residues. V was pared by 2 bases and J by 3 bases, with 8 bases between. The germline V gene encodes CDR1 SGHKS and CDR2 YYEKEE (reference sequence). Written as DNA, the CDR3 is TGTGCCAGCAGCTTAGCAGGGAAAGAGACCCAGTACTTC. It translates to CASSLAGKETQYF.

The chain combines TRBV7-9 with TRBJ1-6, with TRBD1 as a possible D gene (5 bases). This CDR3 contains 15 residues. V lost 5 bases and J lost 7, with 15 bases in between. The germline gives CDR1 SEHNR, CDR2 FQNEAQ (reference sequence). CDR3 nucleotides: TGTGCCAGCAGCCAGCTGAGGACACCAAATTCACCCCTCCACTTT. Its protein is CASSQLRTPNSPLHF.

This clone was picked up a small number of times. This sequence joins TRBV19 and TRBJ2-4, with D possibly TRBD1 on 6 matching bases. Per germline, CDR1 LNHDA and CDR2 SQIVND (reference sequence). The CDR3 contains 15 residues. This CDR3 is CATVQGKGAKNIQYF. In DNA form, the CDR3 reads TGTGCTACCGTCCAGGGGAAGGGGGCCAAAAACATTCAGTACTTC.

V gene TRBV2 combines with J gene TRBJ2-5, with 9 bases lining up with TRBD2. Germline V gene lookup returns CDR1 SNHLY and CDR2 FYNNEI. Losses at the gene ends were 2 bases for V and 5 bases for J; bases not matched to a gene: 9. This CDR3 spans 16 amino acids. CDR3 bases: TGTGCCAGCAGTGAAAGGCTAGCGGGATGGGGGGAGACCCAGTACTTC. It codes for CASSERLAGWGETQYF.

This clone was observed a handful of times. Written as DNA, the CDR3 is TGTGCCAGCAGCTCCGGACAGAATGAAGCTTTCTTT. Amino acids: CASSSGQNEAFF. The chain carries TRBV5-4 and TRBJ1-1, with D possibly matching TRBD1 (6 bases). V was trimmed by 3 bases and J by 7 bases, leaving 10 bases between them. This CDR3 spans 12 amino acids. Germline V gene data show CDR1 as SGHNT and CDR2 as YYREEE (reference sequence). Full variable domain (outside the CDR3, taken from reference TRBV5-4 and TRBJ1-1): ETGVTQSPTHLIKTRGQQVTLRCSSQSGHNTVSWYQQALGQGPQFIFQYYREEENGRGNFPPRFSGLQFPNYSSELNVNALELDDSALYLCASSSGQNEAFFGQGTRLTVV.

The chain recombines TRBV25-1 with TRBJ1-2; weak D call: TRBD1 (5 bases). Between the trimmed V and J ends, which lost 8 bases and 8 bases, there was a span of 18 bases. The CDR3 is made up of 13 amino acids. Germline loops: CDR1 MGHDK, CDR2 SYGVNS. CDR3 sequence (DNA): TGTGCCAGCGCCGGGGGGACTGCGGGAGGCTACACCTTC. Translated, it gives CASAGGTAGGYTF.

The chain recombines TRBV11-2 with TRBJ2-7, with 8 bases matching TRBD1. This CDR3 spans 14 amino acids. CDR1 and CDR2 (germline): SGHAT, FQNNGV. After removal of 5 bases from V and 3 bases from J, the junction contained 6 bases not matched to a gene. The CDR3 sequence: CASSDGTGGYEQYF. DNA of the CDR3: TGTGCCAGCAGCGACGGGACAGGAGGCTACGAGCAGTACTTC. Filled out from reference TRBV11-2 and TRBJ2-7, the complete variable domain reads EAGVAQSPRYKIIEKRQSVAFWCNPISGHATLYWYQQILGQGPKLLIQFQNNGVVDDSQLPKDRFSAERLKGVDSTLKIQPAKLEDSAVYLCASSDGTGGYEQYFGPGTRLTVT.

The chain employs TRBV5-1 and TRBJ2-7, with 12 bases aligning to TRBD2. Germline CDR1 reads SGHRS; CDR2 reads YFSETQ. This CDR3 spans 18 amino acids. V lost 2 bases and J lost 1; bases outside the gene matches: 10. For the CDR3, the DNA is TGCGCCAGCAGCTTCGGACTAGCGGGACCAAGTAAATCCTACGAGCAGTACTTC. Protein: CASSFGLAGPSKSYEQYF. The full variable domain, with the rest looked up from reference TRBV5-1 and TRBJ2-7, is KAGVTQTPRYLIKTRGQQVTLSCSPISGHRSVSWYQQTPGQGLQFLFEYFSETQRNKGNFPGRFSGRQFSNSRSEMNVSTLELGDSALYLCASSFGLAGPSKSYEQYFGPGTRLTVT.

This rearrangement joins TRBV2 to TRBJ2-1, with TRBD1 identical over 9 bases. Trimming at V came to 6 bases and at J to 8 bases, leaving 11 bases not matched to a gene. This CDR3 is 15 amino acids long. Germline CDR1 reads SNHLY; CDR2 reads FYNNEI. CDR3 nucleotide sequence: TGTGCCAGCAGGGGCCCCGGGACAGGGATCTATGAGCAGTTCTTC. Protein sequence: CASRGPGTGIYEQFF.

The J gene is TRBJ1-1, the V gene TRBV7-9, with 7 bases matching TRBD1. V lost 6 bases, J lost 5 bases, and 6 bases stayed unmatched. The CDR3 sequence is 13 residues long. CDR1 SEHNR and CDR2 FQNEAQ come from the germline V gene (reference sequence). The CDR3 DNA reads as TGTGCCAGCAGACACAGGGGTGTTACTGAAGCTTTCTTT. Amino acids: CASRHRGVTEAFF.

This sequence joins TRBV28 and TRBJ2-1; D may be TRBD2 (6 bases). This CDR3 has 17 residues. Germline lookup yields CDR1 MDHEN and CDR2 SYDVKM. V lost 2 bases and J lost 0, with 14 bases in between. The CDR3 region has the DNA TGTGCCAGCAGTTTAAAATTGGCGGGAAACTCCTACAATGAGCAGTTCTTC. Protein sequence: CASSLKLAGNSYNEQFF.

V usage is TRBV7-6 and J usage is TRBJ2-3; possibly TRBD2 for D (6 bases). The CDR3 spans 15 residues. Deletions cut 3 bases from V and 4 bases from J, with 14 bases between. In germline, CDR1 is SGHVS, CDR2 FNYEAQ. The CDR3 DNA reads as TGTGCCAGCAGCTTTACAAGCGGGTTCTCAGATACGCAGTATTTT. Its translation is CASSFTSGFSDTQYF.

The chain recombines TRBV19 with TRBJ2-5, with a possible D match to TRBD2 (6 bases). This CDR3 has 13 residues. In germline, CDR1 is LNHDA, CDR2 SQIVND (reference sequence). Deletions cut 3 bases from V and 5 bases from J, with 10 bases between. The CDR3 nucleotides read TGTGCCAGTAGTATTCTAGCGCGGGAGACCCAGTACTTC. Its protein is CASSILARETQYF.

V usage is TRBV6-4 and J usage is TRBJ2-5, with D possibly TRBD1 on 5 matching bases. CDR1 and CDR2 from the germline V gene are MRHNA and SNTAGT. The CDR3 runs 14 residues. The germline V and J ends were trimmed by 3 bases and 1 base, with 9 bases remaining between them. The chain's CDR3 is CASSEGAGQETQYF. CDR3 coding DNA: TGTGCCAGCAGTGAAGGGGCAGGCCAAGAGACCCAGTACTTC.

The CDR3 DNA follows: TGTGCCAGCAGCTTACAGGGCCAGAGGTTTTACAATGAGCAGTTCTTC. It is translated as CASSLQGQRFYNEQFF. This sequence joins TRBV7-8 and TRBJ2-1; D is possibly TRBD1 (5 bases). CDR3 size: 16 residues. The ends were cut back, 2 bases at V and 4 bases at J, with 15 bases in the middle. The germline gives CDR1 SGHVS, CDR2 FQNEAQ.

This clone has just a few counts. The rearrangement links TRBV6-7 to TRBJ1-5; perhaps TRBD1 as D (6 bases). TRBV6-7 is filed as an ORF, its function uncertain. Trimming removed 5 bases at V and 0 bases at J, with 14 bases between. CDR3 length: 16 amino acids. The CDR3 region is CASSRPGADSNQPQHF. The DNA for the CDR3 is TGTGCCAGCAGTCGCCCAGGGGCAGATAGCAATCAGCCCCAGCATTTT.

The chain uses TRBV10-2 and TRBJ1-2; D unresolved. This CDR3 is built from 16 residues. V was cut by 8 bases and J by 3 bases, with 22 bases left in between. CDR1 and CDR2 (germline): WSHSY, SAAADI. CDR3 bases: TGCGCCAGCGGCTCAGGAGGGCAGAGGTTCTACTATGGCTACACCTTC. Its protein product is CASGSGGQRFYYGYTF.

The rearrangement joins TRBV28 to TRBJ2-3; no firm D call. V was shortened by 6 bases and J by 3 bases, with 13 bases between the two germline ends. The CDR3 spans 14 residues. Germline CDR1 MDHEN, CDR2 SYDVKM. CDR3 sequence reads: CASRSEYLTDTQYF. The CDR3, as DNA: TGTGCCAGCAGGTCCGAGTATCTAACAGATACGCAGTATTTT.

V and J are TRBV27 and TRBJ2-5; 7 bases match TRBD2. The CDR3 has 21 amino acids. Germline V gene lookup returns CDR1 MNHEY and CDR2 SMNVEV (reference sequence). Germline trimming cut 2 bases from V and 1 base from J; bases unmatched to any gene: 22. CDR3 amino acids: CASSLRSVISTGGTLQETQYF. DNA for the CDR3: TGTGCCAGCAGTTTACGGAGTGTGATCAGTACGGGAGGTACTCTCCAAGAGACCCAGTACTTC.

The rearrangement uses TRBV10-3 and TRBJ1-5; D gene unclear. Trimming removed 4 bases from V and 2 bases from J, with 12 bases in between. Germline CDR1 is ENHRY and CDR2 is SYGVKD. CDR3 length: 15 amino acids. For the CDR3, the DNA is TGTGCCATCAGTGGGGGAACTAGCGGCAATCAGCCCCAGCATTTT. Translating gives CAISGGTSGNQPQHF.

This clone appeared a few times. V and J are TRBV6-1 and TRBJ1-1; 7 bases are a match to TRBD1. The CDR3 length is 15 residues. Germline trimming cut 7 bases from V and 4 bases from J; bases unmatched to any gene: 12. In germline, CDR1 is MNHNS, CDR2 SASEGT. CDR3 nucleotides: TGTGCCAGCATTCCCCCGACAGGGATCGGCACTGAAGCTTTCTTT. Protein: CASIPPTGIGTEAFF.

The chain combines TRBV27 with TRBJ2-5; D ambiguous. Per the germline V gene, CDR1 is MNHEY and CDR2 is SMNVEV (reference sequence). This CDR3 spans 14 amino acids. Trimming took off 4 bases at V and 5 bases at J, with 14 bases between the two ends. The CDR3 sequence is CASSSRTTLETQYF. The CDR3 coding sequence is TGTGCCAGCAGTTCCCGAACGACTCTGGAGACCCAGTACTTC.

The V call is TRBV19, the J call TRBJ2-1; D might be TRBD1 (5 bases). V dropped 5 bases and J dropped 5 bases, with 10 bases sitting between them. The germline V gene encodes CDR1 LNHDA and CDR2 SQIVND (reference sequence). There are 13 residues in the CDR3. The CDR3 DNA follows: TGTGCCAGTAGTCCACGCAGGGACAATGAGCAGTTCTTC. The encoded protein is CASSPRRDNEQFF.

V is TRBV11-3 and J is TRBJ2-7; D not resolved. This CDR3 spans 15 amino acids. With 2 bases removed from V and 6 bases from J, the gap between germline ends came to 17 bases. Germline CDR1 is SGHNT and CDR2 is YENEEA. The DNA for the CDR3 is TGTGCCAGCAGCTTATCCAGCGTCTCCTCTGGCGAGCAGTACTTC. Translating it yields CASSLSSVSSGEQYF.

V and J are TRBV4-1 and TRBJ1-5; 8 nucleotides match TRBD1. The CDR3 is 19 residues long. Looked up from germline, CDR1 is MGHRA and CDR2 is YSYEKL. The junction had 14 bases not matched to a gene; V was cut back by 1 base and J by 3 bases. The CDR3 nucleotides are TGCGCCAGCAGCCAAGCAGTGGGGAACTTGGACAGGGTCAATCAGCCCCAGCATTTT. Protein product: CASSQAVGNLDRVNQPQHF.

J is TRBJ2-2 and V is TRBV9, with a tentative D call TRBD1 (5 bases). This CDR3 has 14 residues. Germline assignment: CDR1 SGDLS and CDR2 YYNGEE. Trimming stripped 4 bases from V and 3 bases from J, with 10 bases between. Here the CDR3 reads CASSPKTDTGELFF. The CDR3 DNA follows: TGTGCCAGCAGCCCGAAGACAGACACCGGGGAGCTGTTTTTT.

The chain couples TRBV27 to TRBJ2-7; 8 positions match TRBD2. V shed 5 bases and J 2 bases; nucleotides not matched to a gene: 8. Germline V gives CDR1 MNHEY, CDR2 SMNVEV (reference sequence). The CDR3 length is 15 residues. DNA of the CDR3: TGTGCCAGCAGTCCCCTAGCGGGCGGACCCTACGAGCAGTACTTC. Residues: CASSPLAGGPYEQYF.

The chain couples TRBV19 to TRBJ2-2; 7 nucleotides line up with TRBD1. The CDR3 covers 15 residues. Trimming removed 6 bases from V and 2 bases from J; junction bases left unmatched: 6. The V gene's germline CDR1 is LNHDA and CDR2 SQIVND (reference sequence). The CDR3 DNA reads TGTGCCAGTAGAACCCGGGACAGCAACACCGGGGAGCTGTTTTTT. Its protein product is CASRTRDSNTGELFF. The whole variable domain, remainder taken from reference TRBV19 and TRBJ2-2, is DGGITQSPKYLFRKEGQNVTLSCEQNLNHDAMYWYRQDPGQGLRLIYYSQIVNDFQKGDIAEGYSVSREKKESFPLTVTSAQKNPTAFYLCASRTRDSNTGELFFGEGSRLTVL.